Listed here are 13 T cell receptor beta chains from one sample, sequenced in a study of beta chain features in type 1 diabetes. The antigens for these receptors are not known. Expressed TCRB transcripts were sequenced after all isolated RNA was converted to cDNA. Generated by immunoSEQ multiplex PCR, the TCRdb table keeps only in-frame clones and is missing some. This table has 550,000 to 850,000 clones, 10% to 15% appearing once. Study-level points and caveats: For Type 1 diabetes patients, all four CD4+ subsets carried TCRB CDR3s that were moderately but significantly shorter.

Material: naive CD4+ T cells from blood. The receptors derive from a man between 18 and 29 years old with type 1 diabetes.

This clone was found a few times. V is TRBV28 and J is TRBJ2-2; TRBD1 matches 8 bases. The CDR3 has 16 residues. Unmatched junction bases numbered 5, after V lost 4 bases and J lost 1 base. Germline V CDR1 and CDR2: MDHEN, SYDVKM. CDR3 nucleotide sequence: TGTGCCAGCAGTTACCGACAGGGGAAGAACACCGGGGAGCTGTTTTTT. Amino acid sequence: CASSYRQGKNTGELFF. The entire variable domain, with the rest obtained from reference TRBV28 and TRBJ2-2, is as follows: DVKVTQSSRYLVKRTGEKVFLECVQDMDHENMFWYRQDPGLGLRLIYFSYDVKMKEKGDIPEGYSVSREKKERFSLILESASTNQTSMYLCASSYRQGKNTGELFFGEGSRLTVL.

This clone was found a few times. The V and J genes are TRBV7-9 and TRBJ2-6; weak D call: TRBD2 (5 bases). The germline CDR1 and CDR2 sequences are SEHNR and FQNEAQ (reference sequence). The CDR3 has 18 residues. Trimming took off 6 bases at V and 0 bases at J, with 18 bases between the two ends. The CDR3 here is CASRTRRSPTSGANVLTF. The CDR3, as DNA: TGTGCCAGCAGGACCCGGAGGTCGCCCACCTCTGGGGCCAACGTCCTGACTTTC.

The table lists this clone with a few counts. The gene calls are TRBV19 and TRBJ2-3; weak D call: TRBD2 (5 bases). This CDR3 comprises 15 residues. The V end was cut by 6 bases, the J end by 1 base, with 14 bases between. Per the germline V gene, CDR1 is LNHDA and CDR2 is SQIVND (reference sequence). The CDR3 spells CASSPRSEGTDTQYF. The CDR3 DNA follows: TGTGCCAGTAGCCCGCGTTCGGAGGGCACAGATACGCAGTATTTT.

The chain recombines TRBV19 with TRBJ1-2, with 7 nucleotides matching TRBD1. The V and J ends lost 7 bases and 1 base, in that order; junction bases with no gene match: 6. CDR3 length equals 14 residues. Germline lookup yields CDR1 LNHDA and CDR2 SQIVND (reference sequence). The CDR3 protein is CASTIDRVNYGYTF. Written as DNA, the CDR3 is TGTGCCAGTACTATTGACAGGGTTAACTATGGCTACACCTTC.

The chain combines TRBV4-1 with TRBJ2-5, with 7 nucleotides matching TRBD1. V lost 7 bases to trimming and J lost 1 base; unmatched junction nucleotides: 6. The CDR3 loop spans 14 amino acids. CDR1 is MGHRA, CDR2 YSYEKL, per germline. The CDR3 sequence: CASNQGGSQETQYF. The DNA for the CDR3 is TGCGCCAGCAATCAAGGGGGCAGCCAAGAGACCCAGTACTTC.

This clone occurred a few times. This sequence joins TRBV15 and TRBJ1-2, with 8 positions matching TRBD1. Looked up from germline, CDR1 is LNHNV and CDR2 is YYDKDF (reference sequence). With V trimmed by 4 bases and J by 0 bases, 10 bases remained unmatched. CDR3 size: 17 residues. CDR3 sequence (DNA): TGTGCCACCAGCACACGGACAGGGCCTACCTCTAACTATGGCTACACCTTC. It translates to CATSTRTGPTSNYGYTF.

This clone was counted only a few times. The chain couples TRBV10-2 to TRBJ2-7; TRBD1 matches 8 bases. V dropped 6 bases and J dropped 4; count of bases not matched to a gene: 5. CDR1 and CDR2 (germline): WSHSY, SAAADI. This CDR3 is built from 13 residues. This chain's CDR3 is CASRGQEGYEQYF. The CDR3, as DNA: TGCGCCAGCAGGGGACAGGAGGGGTACGAGCAGTACTTC.

The rearrangement joins TRBV9 to TRBJ2-7; TRBD1 matches at 7 bases. The CDR3 runs 17 residues. The germline V gene has CDR1 SGDLS and CDR2 YYNGEE. With 0 bases clipped from V and 2 bases from J, the junction kept 11 bases outside the gene matches. Here the CDR3 DNA reads TGTGCCAGCAGCGTAGGGTTGACGGACAGGACCGCCTACGAGCAGTACTTC. Translating it yields CASSVGLTDRTAYEQYF.

The chain is built from TRBV19 and TRBJ1-5; D not resolved. Trimming left V 0 bases short and J 3 bases short, with 15 bases between. This CDR3 is built from 17 residues. From germline, CDR1 is LNHDA and CDR2 SQIVND (reference sequence). The CDR3 DNA reads as TGTGCCAGTAGTATAGACGCTGCCGGATCCTACAATCAGCCCCAGCATTTT. Translated, it gives CASSIDAAGSYNQPQHF.

This sequence joins TRBV2 and TRBJ1-2; 11 bases fit TRBD1. This CDR3 region has 13 residues. Per the germline V gene, CDR1 is SNHLY and CDR2 is FYNNEI. V gave up 6 bases and J gave up 4 bases; unmatched junction bases: 1. Written as DNA, the CDR3 is TGTGCCAGCAGCGGGACAGGGGGCTATGGCTACACCTTC. The encoded protein is CASSGTGGYGYTF.

V is TRBV6-5 and J is TRBJ2-3; no definite D call. Germline loops: CDR1 MNHEY, CDR2 SVGAGI. V shed 5 bases and J shed 4 bases, with 13 bases lying between them. CDR3 size: 14 residues. In DNA, the CDR3 is TGTGCCAGCAGTCAGCCGGGCCTCCCAGATACGCAGTATTTT. Amino acid sequence: CASSQPGLPDTQYF.

This clone came up a few times. V gene TRBV18 combines with J gene TRBJ1-1, with 9 positions matching TRBD1. Germline V gives CDR1 KGHSH, CDR2 LQKENI. The CDR3 totals 15 residues. V lost 6 bases, J lost 7 bases, and 12 bases stayed unmatched. This CDR3 is CASSPLGTGLGEAFF. The CDR3 DNA is TGTGCCAGCTCGCCCCTTGGGACAGGGCTTGGTGAAGCTTTCTTT.

This clone was detected a few times. CDR3 sequence reads: CASSQGLGGLSGNTIYF. CDR3 nucleotide sequence: TGCGCCAGCAGCCAAGGATTGGGTGGACTCTCTGGAAACACCATATATTTT. The chain uses TRBV4-1 and TRBJ1-3, with D unresolved. The CDR3 is 17 amino acids. V lost 1 base to trimming and J lost 0 bases, with 13 bases between them. The germline gives CDR1 MGHRA, CDR2 YSYEKL.